This T cell receptor beta chain was profiled in a study of T cells in Graves' hyperthyroidism and ophthalmopathy. This clonotype was found many times. RNA transcripts yielded amplified TCR beta CDR3 regions. TCR CDR3 underwent first-round RT-PCR with the HTBI primer set. MiXCR was run by TCRdb on the multiplex PCR reads, yielding one entry per CDR3 protein. The sample has 450,000 to 650,000 distinct CDR3 sequences; roughly 18% are singletons. Per germline, CDR1 MRHNA and CDR2 SNTAGT. Trimming left V 6 bases short and J 6 bases short, with 13 bases between. The CDR3 spans 13 residues. This receptor was identified in a woman younger than 30 with Graves' ophthalmopathy. This chain joins TRBV6-4 and TRBJ2-3; D is possibly TRBD1 (6 bases). The specimen sequenced was blood. The DNA for the CDR3 is TGTGCCAGCAGCAGGGACACGGAGGATACGCAGTATTTT. This gives the protein CASSRDTEDTQYF.